Listed here are 7 T cell receptor beta chains from one sample, sequenced in a study of T-cell reconstitution after alpha-beta-depleted transplantation in children. It was with unique molecular identifiers that the TCRbeta library was prepared. From the PCR reads, TCRdb called clonotypes with MiXCR, one entry per CDR3 protein. The sample lists 200,000 to 300,000 distinct CDR3 sequences, around 12% seen once, with around 2.5% in the top ten. Source: PBMCs from the stem cell graft donor, taken from the stem cell graft. The source of these receptors is a human donor who donated a stem cell graft to a child with acute lymphoblastic leukemia.

This clonotype was picked up one time. Just one base apart from a much larger clone, this may be a read error. The V gene is TRBV20-1, the J gene TRBJ2-3; possible D gene TRBD2, 6 bases. Germline loops: CDR1 DFQATT, CDR2 SNEGSKA (reference sequence). The CDR3 is 15 residues long. CDR3 sequence reads: CSASDAGGATDTQDF. CDR3 coding DNA: TGCAGTGCTAGTGATGCCGGCGGGGCAACAGATACGCAGGATTTT.

This clonotype was observed at least ten times. The rearrangement uses TRBV6-5 and TRBJ2-7, with 7 bases that match TRBD1. Germline V gives CDR1 MNHEY, CDR2 SVGAGI. The CDR3 totals 14 residues. J lost 6 bases, V lost 6 bases, and 11 bases had no gene match. The CDR3 DNA follows: TGTGCCAGCAGCCGGACAGGCCCGAGGGGCGAGCAGTACTTC. This translates into CASSRTGPRGEQYF.

V is TRBV5-4 and J is TRBJ1-4; 10 positions match TRBD1. The CDR3 covers 16 residues. Germline V gene sequence: CDR1 SGHNT, CDR2 YYREEE (reference sequence). The V gene end was trimmed by 4 bases and the J gene end by 5 bases; junction bases not matched to a gene: 8. CDR3 DNA: TGTGCCAGCAGCCGACAGGGGGCGCGGGCAAATGAAAAACTGTTTTTT. It is translated as CASSRQGARANEKLFF.

There are many counts of this clonotype. The rearrangement uses TRBV4-3 and TRBJ1-2; D is possibly TRBD1 (6 bases). Trimming stripped 6 bases from V and 4 bases from J, with 18 bases between. CDR3 size: 15 residues. The germline CDR1 and CDR2 sequences are LGHNA and YSLEER. CDR3 amino acids: CASRKHGQGPYGYTF. The CDR3 bases are TGCGCCAGCAGGAAACACGGCCAGGGGCCCTATGGCTACACCTTC.

This clonotype was counted many times. In nucleotides, the CDR3 is TGCAGCGTGCTGGCCCGAGAAAAAAGAGAGCAGTTCTTC. Its translation: CSVLAREKREQFF. This chain joins TRBV29-1 and TRBJ2-1; D remains unclear. The CDR3 extends over 13 amino acids. The V and J ends lost 6 bases and 10 bases respectively, with 19 bases between them. Germline lookup yields CDR1 SQVTM and CDR2 ANQGSEA.

Of note for this clonotype: Given a much more abundant clone one base away, this may be a read error. V usage is TRBV28 and J usage is TRBJ2-3, with unresolved D. CDR1 is MDHEN, CDR2 SYDVKM, per germline. The CDR3 extends over 14 amino acids. V shed 5 bases and J shed 8 bases, with 17 bases lying between them. The CDR3 DNA is TGTGCCAGCAGTCCACGACAAGCTCCTGCTACGCAGTATTTT. It is translated as CASSPRQAPATQYF.

This rearrangement joins TRBV14 to TRBJ2-6, with D uncertain. Germline CDR1 and CDR2: SGHDN and FVKESK. This CDR3 has 19 amino acids. V lost 3 bases to trimming and J lost 2 bases, with 20 bases between them. This CDR3 reads CASSQVTGPRSPGANVLTF. The CDR3 bases are TGTGCCAGCAGCCAGGTTACCGGGCCCCGTTCTCCTGGGGCCAACGTCCTGACTTTC.